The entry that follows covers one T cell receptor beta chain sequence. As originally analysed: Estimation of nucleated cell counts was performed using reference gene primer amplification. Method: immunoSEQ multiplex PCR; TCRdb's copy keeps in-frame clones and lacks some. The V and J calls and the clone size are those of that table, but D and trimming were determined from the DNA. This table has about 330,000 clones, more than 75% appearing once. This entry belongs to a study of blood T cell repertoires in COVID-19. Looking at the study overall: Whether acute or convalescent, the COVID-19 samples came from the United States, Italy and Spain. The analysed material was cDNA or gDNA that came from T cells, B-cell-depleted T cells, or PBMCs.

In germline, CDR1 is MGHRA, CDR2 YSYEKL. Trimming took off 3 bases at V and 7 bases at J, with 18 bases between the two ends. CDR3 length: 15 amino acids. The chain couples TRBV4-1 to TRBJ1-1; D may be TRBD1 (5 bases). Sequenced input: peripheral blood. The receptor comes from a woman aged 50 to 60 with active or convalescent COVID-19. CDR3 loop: CASSQGRGKGSEAFF. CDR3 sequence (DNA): TGCGCCAGCAGCCAGGGTCGGGGGAAAGGGAGTGAAGCTTTCTTT.